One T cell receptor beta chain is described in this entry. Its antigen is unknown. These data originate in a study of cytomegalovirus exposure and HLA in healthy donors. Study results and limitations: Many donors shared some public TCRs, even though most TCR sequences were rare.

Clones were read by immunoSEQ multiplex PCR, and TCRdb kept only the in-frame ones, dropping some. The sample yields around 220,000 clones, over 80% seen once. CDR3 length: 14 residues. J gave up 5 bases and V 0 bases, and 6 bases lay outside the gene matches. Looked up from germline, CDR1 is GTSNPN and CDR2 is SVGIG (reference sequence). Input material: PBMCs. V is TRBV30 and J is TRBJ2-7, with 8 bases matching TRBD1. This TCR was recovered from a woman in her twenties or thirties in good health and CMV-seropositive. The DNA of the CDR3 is TGTGCCTGGAGTGTAGCGGACAGGGCCCACGAGCAGTACTTC. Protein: CAWSVADRAHEQYF.